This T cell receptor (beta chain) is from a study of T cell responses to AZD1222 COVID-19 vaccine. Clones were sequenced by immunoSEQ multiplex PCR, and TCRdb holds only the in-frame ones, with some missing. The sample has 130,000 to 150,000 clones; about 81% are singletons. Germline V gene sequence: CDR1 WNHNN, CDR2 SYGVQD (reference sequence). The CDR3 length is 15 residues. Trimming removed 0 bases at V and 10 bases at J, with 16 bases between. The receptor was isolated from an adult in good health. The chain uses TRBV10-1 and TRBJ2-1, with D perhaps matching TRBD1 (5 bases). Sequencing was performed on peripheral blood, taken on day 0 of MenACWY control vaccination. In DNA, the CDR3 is TGCGCCAGCAGTGAGTCGAAAGCAGGGATGGGCGAGCAGTTCTTC. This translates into CASSESKAGMGEQFF.